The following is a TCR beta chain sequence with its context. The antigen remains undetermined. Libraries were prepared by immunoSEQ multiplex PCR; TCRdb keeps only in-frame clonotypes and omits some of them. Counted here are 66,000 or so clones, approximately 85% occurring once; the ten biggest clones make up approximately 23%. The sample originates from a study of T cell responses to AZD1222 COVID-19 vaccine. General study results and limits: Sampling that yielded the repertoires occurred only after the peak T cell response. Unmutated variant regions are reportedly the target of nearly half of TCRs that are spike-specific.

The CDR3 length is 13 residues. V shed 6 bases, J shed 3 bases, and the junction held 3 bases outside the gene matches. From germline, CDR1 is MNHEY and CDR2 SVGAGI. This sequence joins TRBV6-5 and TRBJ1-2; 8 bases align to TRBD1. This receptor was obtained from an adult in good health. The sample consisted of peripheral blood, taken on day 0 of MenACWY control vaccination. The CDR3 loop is CASSLTGDYGYTF. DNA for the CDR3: TGTGCCAGCAGCCTGACAGGGGACTATGGCTACACCTTC.